This T cell receptor beta chain was sequenced during a study of T cell clonality in common variable immunodeficiency. This clone was counted ten times or more. Its cognate antigen is unknown. The DNA ends 3 residues before the CDR3 does, and the rest of the CDR3 is filled in from the germline J gene. The ends were cut back, 4 bases at V and 3 bases at J, with 12 bases in the middle. CDR3 length: 14 residues. Germline V gives CDR1 SGHDT, CDR2 YYEEEE. CVID and control samples used equivalent genomic DNA input. This table comes from immunoSEQ multiplex PCR, and its TCRdb copy is limited to in-frame clones, with some not included. Recorded here are tens of thousands of clones, none singletons. General observations from the study: In common variable immunodeficiency, TCR beta chains reportedly carried fewer deletions and N-nucleotide insertions.

Donors gave roughly 4.5 to 9 ml heparinized peripheral whole blood. The sequence was obtained from a human donor with common variable immunodeficiency. This sequence joins TRBV5-6 and TRBJ2-3; D might be TRBD2 (6 bases). The sample consisted of peripheral blood mononuclear cells. The DNA read from the CDR3 is TGTGCCAGCAGCCTTACGGGACTGACAGATACG. Its translation: CASSLTGLTDT. The entire CDR3 sequence reads CASSLTGLTDTQYF.